The source of this TCR beta chain is a study of blood T cell repertoires in COVID-19. About the study: In each case, the material was cDNA or gDNA derived from T cells, B-cell-depleted T cells, or PBMCs.

Study processing details: Estimation of nucleated cell counts relied on the amplification of reference gene primers. Measured with immunoSEQ multiplex PCR; TCRdb has only the in-frame clones, and not every one. That table gives V, J and clone size, and the DNA gave D and trimming. The data show a few hundred thousand clones, about 85% seen once. The age range of participants was about 18 to 90 years, with residence in about 25 US areas. Two consecutive negative NP/OP PCR tests, clearance, or resolved symptoms defined Cohort 3 recovery. The CDR3 is 14 amino acids. Germline lookup yields CDR1 SGHAT and CDR2 FQNNGV. With V trimmed by 4 bases and J by 6 bases, 8 bases remained unmatched.

The sample taken for sequencing was PBMCs or T cells enriched from blood (not recorded which). The chain couples TRBV11-2 to TRBJ2-5; 7 bases map to TRBD1. This TCR came from a woman in her forties or fifties who had recovered from COVID-19. CDR3 DNA sequence: TGTGCCAGCAGCTCACCACAGGGGTGGCAGACCCAGTACTTC. Residues: CASSSPQGWQTQYF.